Reported below is one T cell receptor (beta chain). Unmatched junction bases numbered 1, after V lost 0 bases and J lost 6 bases. Germline CDR1 SGHKS, CDR2 YYEKEE (reference sequence). The CDR3 sequence is 14 residues long. A second PCR of about 7 to 12 cycles used a sample-barcoded 5' primer and a J-beta primer mix. TCRdb re-analysed the 5' RACE reads in MiXCR, keeping a single row per CDR3 protein. Among hundreds of thousands of distinct CDR3 sequences listed, around 43% were seen once. These data come from a study of blood T cells in healthy people across ages. The clonotype was recovered from a man older than 75 in good health. The chain is built from TRBV5-5 and TRBJ2-2; 8 bases are shared with TRBD2. The sample consisted of blood. The chain's CDR3 is CASSLAGRAGELFF. In DNA, the CDR3 is TGTGCCAGCAGCTTGGCCGGGAGGGCCGGGGAGCTGTTTTTT.